The 17 T cell receptor beta chains reported below all come from one sample, sequenced in a study of T cell repertoires in cytomegalovirus infection. TCRdb re-analysed the reads in MiXCR, keeping a single row per CDR3 protein. Of about 150,000 distinct CDR3 sequences in the sample, about 25% were seen once. Sequencing input: PBMCs. The receptors derive from a human donor in good health (CMV status not recorded). Some clones in this sample may be carry-over from other donors' samples.

This clonotype was counted between two and nine times. The gene calls are TRBV6-6 and TRBJ2-5; 8 positions match TRBD2. V lost 6 bases, J lost 0 bases, and 3 bases stayed unmatched. The germline V gene has CDR1 MNHNY and CDR2 SVGAGI (reference sequence). This CDR3 comprises 14 residues. Written as DNA, the CDR3 is TGTGCCAGCAGCTTTAGCGGGAACCAAGAGACCCAGTACTTC. It yields the protein CASSFSGNQETQYF.

This clonotype was seen ten or more times. The CDR3: CASSRDQGVYDYGYTF. CDR3 sequence (DNA): TGTGCCAGCAGCCGCGACCAGGGGGTATACGACTATGGCTACACCTTC. V and J are TRBV7-2 and TRBJ1-2, with 7 bases that match TRBD1. Germline-derived CDR1 and CDR2 are SGHTA and FQGNSA. The V segment lost 5 bases and the J segment 3 bases; nucleotides outside the gene matches: 12. This CDR3 is 16 amino acids long. Full variable domain (missing parts from reference TRBV7-2 and TRBJ1-2): GAGVSQSPSNKVTEKGKDVELRCDPISGHTALYWYRQSLGQGLEFLIYFQGNSAPDKSGLPSDRFSAERTGGSVSTLTIQRTQQEDSAVYLCASSRDQGVYDYGYTFGSGTRLTVV.

This clonotype was seen a handful of times. This chain links TRBV6-2 or TRBV6-3 with TRBJ2-1, with 11 bases fitting TRBD2. This CDR3 contains 16 residues. Germline CDR1 MNHEY, CDR2 SVGEGT. After removal of 5 bases from V and 2 bases from J, the junction contained 5 bases not matched to a gene. DNA of the CDR3: TGTGCCAGCAGTCCCAGGACTAGCGGGCCCTACAATGAGCAGTTCTTC. It specifies CASSPRTSGPYNEQFF.

This chain connects TRBV5-1 to TRBJ2-2; a possible D gene is TRBD2 (5 bases). This CDR3 is 15 amino acids long. The ends were cut back, 7 bases at V and 0 bases at J, with 13 bases in the middle. Germline CDR1 SGHRS, CDR2 YFSETQ. This CDR3 reads CASRGSGANTGELFF. In nucleotides, the CDR3 is TGCGCCAGCCGCGGCTCCGGGGCGAACACCGGGGAGCTGTTTTTT.

The chain uses TRBV9 and TRBJ2-2; the D gene is possibly TRBD2 (6 bases). V lost 3 bases to trimming and J lost 2 bases, with 11 bases between them. The CDR3 covers 15 residues. CDR1 and CDR2 (germline): SGDLS, YYNGEE. The CDR3 region has the DNA TGTGCCAGCAGCGCCCTAGCGTCTAACACCGGGGAGCTGTTTTTT. Its translation is CASSALASNTGELFF.

Many counts were recorded for this clonotype. The CDR3 sequence is CASSSRSRQTTGEQYF. The CDR3 bases are TGTGCCAGCAGCTCACGGAGCCGACAGACTACGGGCGAGCAGTACTTC. The chain links TRBV11-2 to TRBJ2-7, with D perhaps TRBD1 or TRBD2 (5 bases each). The germline V gene encodes CDR1 SGHAT and CDR2 FQNNGV. This CDR3 has 16 residues. The V and J ends lost 4 bases and 6 bases respectively, with 22 bases between them.

The gene calls are TRBV20-1 and TRBJ2-3, with D uncertain. The CDR3 is 11 amino acids. Between the trimmed V and J ends, which lost 8 bases and 2 bases, there was a span of 8 bases. Germline V gene sequence: CDR1 DFQATT, CDR2 SNEGSKA (reference sequence). For the CDR3, the DNA is TGCAGTCACCGTTCCACAGATACGCAGTATTTT. Amino acid sequence: CSHRSTDTQYF.

This clonotype was recorded a few times. V usage is TRBV9 and J usage is TRBJ1-1; D might be TRBD1 (6 bases). The V gene lost 4 bases and the J gene lost 3 bases, with 16 bases spanning the gap. Germline assignment: CDR1 SGDLS and CDR2 YYNGEE. The CDR3 has 15 residues. The CDR3 here is CASSRLRGSDTEAFF. DNA for the CDR3: TGTGCCAGCAGCAGACTCAGGGGATCGGACACTGAAGCTTTCTTT.

This clonotype appeared many times. This chain joins TRBV6-1 and TRBJ2-2; TRBD2 matches 11 bases. The CDR3 is 16 residues long. V trimming: 2 bases; J trimming: 7 bases; junction bases outside the gene matches: 6. The germline V gene has CDR1 MNHNS and CDR2 SASEGT. The CDR3 protein is CASSENLAGGGGELFF. In nucleotides, the CDR3 is TGTGCCAGCAGTGAAAACCTAGCGGGAGGTGGCGGGGAGCTGTTTTTT.

V gene TRBV20-1 combines with J gene TRBJ2-1; 13 bases agree with TRBD2. The V and J ends lost 1 base and 5 bases, in that order; junction bases with no gene match: 2. Germline lookup yields CDR1 DFQATT and CDR2 SNEGSKA (reference sequence). This CDR3 has 15 residues. The CDR3 nucleotides read TGCAGTGCTAGAGCGGGACTAGCGGGGCACAATGAGCAGTTCTTC. Its protein product is CSARAGLAGHNEQFF.

The chain links TRBV20-1 to TRBJ2-3, with 9 bases that match TRBD1. V lost 4 bases and J lost 6; bases outside the gene matches: 11. The CDR3 consists of 15 residues. Per the germline V gene, CDR1 is DFQATT and CDR2 is SNEGSKA (reference sequence). This chain's CDR3 is CSATSGTGLSDTQYF. CDR3 DNA sequence: TGCAGTGCTACCTCCGGGACAGGGTTGAGCGATACGCAGTATTTT.

This clonotype was observed a handful of times. This chain links TRBV4-1 with TRBJ1-1; D perhaps matches TRBD1 (5 bases). Germline assignment: CDR1 MGHRA and CDR2 YSYEKL. Trimming cost V 3 bases and J 5 bases, with 16 bases left between them. The CDR3 contains 15 residues. CDR3 nucleotide sequence: TGCGCCAGCAGCCATCCACCGGCGGGGGAAACTGAAGCTTTCTTT. As protein: CASSHPPAGETEAFF.

This clonotype was counted a few times. This rearrangement joins TRBV28 to TRBJ2-7; 11 positions agree with TRBD2. Germline CDR1 MDHEN, CDR2 SYDVKM. The CDR3 is made up of 14 amino acids. Unmatched junction bases numbered 4, after V lost 6 bases and J lost 3 bases. The CDR3 region has the DNA TGTGCCAGCAGGGGGACTAGCGGAGACTACGAGCAGTACTTC. It encodes CASRGTSGDYEQYF.

The CDR3 reads CASSIAGQGSGNTIYF. The CDR3 DNA sequence: TGTGCCAGCAGCATAGCGGGACAGGGGTCTGGAAACACCATATATTTT. The chain employs TRBV9 and TRBJ1-3, with 10 bases lining up with TRBD1. J was trimmed by 1 base and V by 4 bases; bases with no gene match: 5. Germline CDR1 SGDLS, CDR2 YYNGEE. The CDR3 covers 16 residues.

This clonotype was counted between two and nine times. The chain links TRBV28 to TRBJ1-6; no clear D gene. CDR3 length: 14 amino acids. Germline V CDR1 and CDR2: MDHEN, SYDVKM. V was pared by 3 bases and J by 6 bases, with 9 bases between. CDR3 nucleotides: TGTGCCAGCAGTTTTGTCGGAACTAATTCACCCCTCCACTTT. It yields the protein CASSFVGTNSPLHF. Filled out from reference TRBV28 and TRBJ1-6, the complete variable domain reads DVKVTQSSRYLVKRTGEKVFLECVQDMDHENMFWYRQDPGLGLRLIYFSYDVKMKEKGDIPEGYSVSREKKERFSLILESASTNQTSMYLCASSFVGTNSPLHFGNGTRLTVT.

The J gene is TRBJ1-1, the V gene TRBV6-5; the D gene is possibly TRBD1 (6 bases). V was cut by 2 bases and J by 3 bases, with 13 bases left in between. Germline V gene sequence: CDR1 MNHEY, CDR2 SVGAGI. The CDR3 totals 15 residues. The CDR3 nucleotides are TGTGCCAGCAGTTACGAGAGGCAGGGGCACACTGAAGCTTTCTTT. Its translation: CASSYERQGHTEAFF.

This chain links TRBV5-5 with TRBJ1-1; tentative D call: TRBD1 (6 bases). Trimming removed 2 bases from V and 0 bases from J, with 8 bases in between. The CDR3 covers 14 residues. CDR1 and CDR2 from the germline V gene are SGHKS and YYEKEE (reference sequence). CDR3 amino acids: CASSFGTLNTEAFF. The CDR3 region has the DNA TGTGCCAGCAGCTTTGGGACACTGAACACTGAAGCTTTCTTT. Full variable domain (rest looked up from reference TRBV5-5 and TRBJ1-1): DAGVTQSPTHLIKTRGQQVTLRCSPISGHKSVSWYQQVLGQGPQFIFQYYEKEERGRGNFPDRFSARQFPNYSSELNVNALLLGDSALYLCASSFGTLNTEAFFGQGTRLTVV.